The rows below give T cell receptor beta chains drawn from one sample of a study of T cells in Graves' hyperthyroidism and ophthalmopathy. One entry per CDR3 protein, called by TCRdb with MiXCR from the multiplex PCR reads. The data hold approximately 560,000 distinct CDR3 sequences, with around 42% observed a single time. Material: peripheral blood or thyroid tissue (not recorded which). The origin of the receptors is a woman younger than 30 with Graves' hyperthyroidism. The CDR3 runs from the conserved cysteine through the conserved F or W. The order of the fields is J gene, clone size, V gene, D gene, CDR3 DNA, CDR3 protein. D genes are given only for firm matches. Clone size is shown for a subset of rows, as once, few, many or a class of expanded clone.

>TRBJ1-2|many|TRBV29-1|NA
TGCAGCGTTGAGTCTACGACCTATGGCTACACCTTC
CSVESTTYGYTF
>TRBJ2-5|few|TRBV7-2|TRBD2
TGTGCCAGCAGCGCATGGACTAGTATGGGGACCCAGTACTTC
CASSAWTSMGTQYF
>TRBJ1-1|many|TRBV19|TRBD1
TGTGCCAGTAGTAGGGACAGATTGAACACTGAAGCTTTCTTT
CASSRDRLNTEAFF
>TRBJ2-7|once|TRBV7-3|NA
TGTGCCAGCAGCTTAATGGGAACTTTCTACGAGCAGTACTTC
CASSLMGTFYEQYF
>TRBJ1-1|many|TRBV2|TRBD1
TGTGCCAGCACGCCGACTCGACAGGGCGCGGCTTTCTTT
CASTPTRQGAAFF
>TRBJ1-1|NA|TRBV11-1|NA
TGTGCCAGCAGCTTAGCGGGCCTCCGGGGCACTGAAGCTTTCTTT
CASSLAGLRGTEAFF
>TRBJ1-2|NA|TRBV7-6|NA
NA
CASSFYICSARSGEVGYTF
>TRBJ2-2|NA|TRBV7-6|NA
TGTGCCAGCAGCTTATCAGTGGGGACCGGGGAGCTGTTTTTT
CASSLSVGTGELFF
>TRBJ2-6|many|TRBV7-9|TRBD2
TGTGCCAGCTATCTGACTAGCGGATTCCCTGGGGCCAACGTCCTGACTTTC
CASYLTSGFPGANVLTF
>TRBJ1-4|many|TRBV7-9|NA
TGTGCCAGCAGCTCACTGGACAGTAATGAAAAACTGTTTTTT
CASSSLDSNEKLFF
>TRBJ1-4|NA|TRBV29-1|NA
TGCAGCGTTACAACCGGGAACATGAATGAAAAACTGTTTTTT
CSVTTGNMNEKLFF
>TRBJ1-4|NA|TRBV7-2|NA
TGTGCCAGCAGCTGGACCGGGACTGAGAATGAAAAACTGTTTTTT
CASSWTGTENEKLFF
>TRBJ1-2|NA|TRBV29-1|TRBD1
TGCAGCGGGGACAGGGGGCTTGGGGGCTACACCTTC
CSGDRGLGGYTF
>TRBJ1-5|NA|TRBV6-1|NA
TGTGCCAGCAGAAGGCTGAGGTCGGCGGCCAATCAGCCCCAGCATTTT
CASRRLRSAANQPQHF
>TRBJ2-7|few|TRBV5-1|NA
TGCGCCAGCAGCCCAAGCCGACCTAGCTACGAGCAGTACTTC
CASSPSRPSYEQYF
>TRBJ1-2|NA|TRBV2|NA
TGTGCCAGTAACTCTGGGGTCTATGGCTACACCTTC
CASNSGVYGYTF
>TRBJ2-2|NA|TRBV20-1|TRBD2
TGCAGTGCTAGAGTAGCGGGCCTAGTCGGCGGGGAGCCGTTTTTT
CSARVAGLVGGEPFF
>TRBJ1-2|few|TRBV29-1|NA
TGCAGCGTTGAAGTCCCTCGGACGGCCTCGGGTGGCTACACCTTC
CSVEVPRTASGGYTF
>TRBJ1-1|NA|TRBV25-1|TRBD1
TGTGCCAGTTCTACAGGGGGCACGCGTGAAGCTTTCTTT
CASSTGGTREAFF
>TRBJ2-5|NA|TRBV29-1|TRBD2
TGCAGCGCTCTACTAGCGGGATTGGTCTTC
CSALLAGLVF
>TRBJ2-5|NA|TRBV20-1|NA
TGCAGTGCTGGGGCTAGCGATCAAGAGACCCAGTACTTC
CSAGASDQETQYF
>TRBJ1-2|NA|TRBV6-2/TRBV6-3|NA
TGTGCCAGCAGTTACGACCGGTCGGGCTACACCTTC
CASSYDRSGYTF
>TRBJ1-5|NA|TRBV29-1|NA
TGCAGCGTTGAAGAGGGCAGGGATCAGCCCCAGCATTTT
CSVEEGRDQPQHF
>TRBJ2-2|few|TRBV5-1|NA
TGCGCCAGCAGCCAAGACCCAGGGGCCGGGGAGCTGTTTTTT
CASSQDPGAGELFF
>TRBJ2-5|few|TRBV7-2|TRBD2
TGTGCCAGCAGCCAACTAGGGACTAGCGGGAGATGGGAGACCCAGTACTTC
CASSQLGTSGRWETQYF
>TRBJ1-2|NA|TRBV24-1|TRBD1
TGTGCCACCAGTGGACAGGGATACGGCTATGGCTACACCTTC
CATSGQGYGYGYTF
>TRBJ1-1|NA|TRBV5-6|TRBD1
TGTGCCAGCAGCTCGAACAGGGGGAAGACTGAAGCTTTCTTT
CASSSNRGKTEAFF
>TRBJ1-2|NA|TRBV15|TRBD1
TGTGCCACCAGCAGAGGCCGGGACAGGGGAGACTATGGCTACACCTTC
CATSRGRDRGDYGYTF
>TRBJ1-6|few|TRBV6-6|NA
TGTGCCAGCAGTTTTACTCCCCAGCTTAATTCACCCCTCCACTTT
CASSFTPQLNSPLHF
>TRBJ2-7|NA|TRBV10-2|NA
TGCGCCAGCCGGGACTCCGCAGGGTCCTACGAGCAGTACTTC
CASRDSAGSYEQYF
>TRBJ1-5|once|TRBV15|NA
TGTGCCAGCAGTTACTCGACCCGGGAAATGAATCAGCCCCAGCATTTT
CASSYSTREMNQPQHF
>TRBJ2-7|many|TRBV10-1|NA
TGCGCCAGCAGTGCGGCAGACAACGAGCAGTACTTC
CASSAADNEQYF
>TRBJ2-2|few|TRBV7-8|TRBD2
TGTGCCAGCAGCACCGGGACTAGCGGGAGTACCGGGGAGCTGTTTTTT
CASSTGTSGSTGELFF
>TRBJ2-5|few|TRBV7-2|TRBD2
TGTGCCAGCAGGGGACTAGCGGAGGTGACCCAGTACTTC
CASRGLAEVTQYF
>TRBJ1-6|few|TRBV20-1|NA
TGCAGTGCTAGAGGTGACAGTGGCGAGAGGAATTCACCCCTCCACTTT
CSARGDSGERNSPLHF
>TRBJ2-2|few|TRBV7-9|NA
TGTGCCAGCAGCGCGGACCACCTAGCGAACACCGGGGAGCTGTTTTTT
CASSADHLANTGELFF
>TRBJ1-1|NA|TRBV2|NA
TGTGCCAGCAGGGACCCTGTAGGGTCGAACACTGAAGCTTTCTTT
CASRDPVGSNTEAFF
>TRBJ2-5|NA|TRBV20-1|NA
TGCAGTGCTAGAGGGGCAGGTCAAGAGACCCAGTACTTC
CSARGAGQETQYF
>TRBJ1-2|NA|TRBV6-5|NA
TGTGCCAGCAGACCCGGGACGCGCTCTGGCTACACCTTC
CASRPGTRSGYTF
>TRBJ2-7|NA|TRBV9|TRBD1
TGTGCCAGCAGCGTAGCGCAGGGGGCCTACGAGCAGTACTTC
CASSVAQGAYEQYF
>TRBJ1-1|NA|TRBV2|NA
TGTGCCAGCATCCTTGAAGTAGGGACTGAAGCTTTCTTT
CASILEVGTEAFF
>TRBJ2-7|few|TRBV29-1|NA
TGCAGCGTTGAAGATCGGGCCATGAAAAACTACGAGCAGTACTTC
CSVEDRAMKNYEQYF
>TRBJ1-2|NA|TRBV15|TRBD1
TGTGCCACCAGCAGAGACAGGGGGCTCGGCTACACCTTC
CATSRDRGLGYTF
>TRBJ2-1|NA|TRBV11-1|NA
TGTGCCAGCAGCTTAGGATACCAAAAGGGGAATGAGCAGTTCTTC
CASSLGYQKGNEQFF
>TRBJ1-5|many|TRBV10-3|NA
TGTGCCATCAGCGGGACGCATAGCAATCAGCCCCAGCATTTT
CAISGTHSNQPQHF
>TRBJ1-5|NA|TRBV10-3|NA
TGTGCCAGCAGTCGTAAACGGGATAGCAATCAGCCCCAGCATTTT
CASSRKRDSNQPQHF
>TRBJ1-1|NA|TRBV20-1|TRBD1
TGCAGTGCTCTAGGGACAGGGGACACTGAAGCTTTCTTT
CSALGTGDTEAFF
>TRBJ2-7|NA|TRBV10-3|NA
TGTGCCATCACCGAAGGGACGTTGGGCGAGCAGTACTTC
CAITEGTLGEQYF
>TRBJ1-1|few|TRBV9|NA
TGTGCCAGCAGTCGGGCGGGGGTCCCAAACACTGAAGCTTTCTTT
CASSRAGVPNTEAFF
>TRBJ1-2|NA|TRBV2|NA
TGTGCCAGCAGTGAAGCGGGGCTACAAAGTGGCTACACCTTC
CASSEAGLQSGYTF
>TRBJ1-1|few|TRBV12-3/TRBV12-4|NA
TGTGCCAGCAGTCCGGACACTGGTGGGACTGAGGCTTTCTTT
CASSPDTGGTEAFF
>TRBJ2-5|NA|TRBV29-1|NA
TGCAGCGTCGCCGGGATGGGAGAGACCCAGTACTTC
CSVAGMGETQYF